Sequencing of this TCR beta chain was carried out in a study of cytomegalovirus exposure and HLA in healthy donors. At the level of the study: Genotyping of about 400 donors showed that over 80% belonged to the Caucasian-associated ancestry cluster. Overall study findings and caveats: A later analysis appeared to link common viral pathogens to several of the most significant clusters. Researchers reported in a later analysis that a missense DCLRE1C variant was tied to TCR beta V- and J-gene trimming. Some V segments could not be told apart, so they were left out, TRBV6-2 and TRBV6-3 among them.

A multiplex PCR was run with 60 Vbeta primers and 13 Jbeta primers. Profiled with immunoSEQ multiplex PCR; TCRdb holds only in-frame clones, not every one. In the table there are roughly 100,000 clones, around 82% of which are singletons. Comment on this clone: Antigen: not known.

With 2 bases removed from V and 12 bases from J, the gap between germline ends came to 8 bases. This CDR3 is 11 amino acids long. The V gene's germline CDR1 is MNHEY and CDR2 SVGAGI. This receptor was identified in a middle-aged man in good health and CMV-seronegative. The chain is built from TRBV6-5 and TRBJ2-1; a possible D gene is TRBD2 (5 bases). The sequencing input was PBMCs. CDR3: CASSYEGWQFF. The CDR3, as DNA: TGTGCCAGCAGTTACGAGGGATGGCAGTTCTTC.